What follows is one T cell receptor beta chain and its context. What it binds is not known. These data originate in a study of T cell responses to AZD1222 COVID-19 vaccine. As for the study in general: Second-dose timings of about 4 or about 12 weeks were pooled. Study-level results: Increased Spike-specific TCR breadth and depth were observed after two AZD1222 doses. There were vaccine-associated CD4 TCRs across spike, dominant at 160-218 and 743-854. Donors in the cohort were predominantly white British and more often female, and clonal diversity was possibly underestimated.

The table came from immunoSEQ multiplex PCR; TCRdb's copy has only in-frame clones and leaves some out. The data hold approximately 150,000 clones, with about 91% observed a single time. The CDR3 contains 12 residues. Germline CDR1 and CDR2: KGHSH and LQKENI. V was cut by 3 bases and J by 9 bases, with 11 bases left in between. The source is an adult in good health. The chain links TRBV18 to TRBJ1-1; unclear D gene. The sample here was peripheral blood, taken on day 0 of AZD1222 vaccination. This CDR3 reads CASSPGPGKAFF. For the CDR3, the DNA is TGTGCCAGCTCACCCGGGCCAGGTAAAGCTTTCTTT.